The 9 T cell receptor beta chains below all came from one sample that was sequenced in a study of blood T cell repertoires in COVID-19 (dated by TCRdb to the early 2020s). The library came from the immunoSEQ multiplex PCR assay. Drawn from immuneACCESS, this table holds only the in-frame rearrangements with V and J called that TCRdb kept. Clones are partly lost; checked studies trace under half to an unresolved V gene and leave the rest unexplained. This sample is represented by roughly 210,000 clones; around four fifths of them were singletons. Roughly 10% of the sample is taken by the ten largest. The sequencing sample was made of peripheral blood. These receptor sequences come from a woman over 75 with COVID-19, enrolled during active disease.

This sequence joins TRBV18 and TRBJ2-7; D is possibly TRBD2 (6 bases). Between the trimmed V and J ends, which lost 8 bases and 1 base, there was a span of 15 bases. The CDR3 has 14 residues. Germline CDR1 and CDR2: KGHSH and LQKENI. Here the CDR3 reads CASAKGGASYEQYF. Here the CDR3 DNA reads TGTGCCAGCGCGAAAGGCGGGGCATCCTACGAGCAGTACTTC.

In regard to this clone: The sample carries other DNA sequences with the same CDR3. The chain is built from TRBV5-1 and TRBJ1-5; D is perhaps TRBD1 (6 bases). Germline-derived CDR1 and CDR2 are SGHRS and YFSETQ. V lost 4 bases and J 5 bases, leaving 10 bases between the germline ends. The CDR3 has 13 amino acids. CDR3 protein: CASSLTGDQPQHF. CDR3 DNA sequence: TGCGCCAGCAGCCTGACAGGCGATCAGCCCCAGCATTTT.

The J gene is TRBJ2-7, the V gene TRBV30, with D unresolved. Trimming stripped 0 bases from V and 2 bases from J, with 5 bases between. This CDR3 comprises 12 residues. CDR1 and CDR2 (germline): GTSNPN, SVGIG (reference sequence). The CDR3 DNA sequence: TGTGCCTGGAGTGTACAGACCTACGAGCAGTACTTC. Translated, it gives CAWSVQTYEQYF.

The chain employs TRBV18 and TRBJ1-2, with 10 nucleotides matching TRBD1. This CDR3 comprises 14 residues. Germline V lookup: CDR1 KGHSH, CDR2 LQKENI. V shed 1 base and J 7 bases; nucleotides not matched to a gene: 3. CDR3 DNA: TGTGCCAGCTCACCACAGGGACAGGGGCTTGGCTACACCTTC. Translation gives CASSPQGQGLGYTF.

The V and J genes are TRBV5-4 and TRBJ1-2; no reliable D call. This CDR3 spans 15 amino acids. Germline CDR1 is SGHNT and CDR2 is YYREEE (reference sequence). V lost 0 bases to trimming and J lost 0 bases, with 9 bases between them. The DNA for the CDR3 is TGTGCCAGCAGCTTGGATAGCAAGACTAACTATGGCTACACCTTC. It is translated as CASSLDSKTNYGYTF. The variable domain in full, completed from reference TRBV5-4 and TRBJ1-2, reads ETGVTQSPTHLIKTRGQQVTLRCSSQSGHNTVSWYQQALGQGPQFIFQYYREEENGRGNFPPRFSGLQFPNYSSELNVNALELDDSALYLCASSLDSKTNYGYTFGSGTRLTVV.

The chain joins TRBV4-3 to TRBJ2-7; 7 bases agree with TRBD1. The germline V gene encodes CDR1 LGHNA and CDR2 YSLEER. V shed 1 base, J shed 0 bases, and the junction held 9 bases outside the gene matches. The CDR3 totals 17 residues. Written as DNA, the CDR3 is TGCGCCAGCAGCCAAGGTGAAGGGGGCTTTAGCTCCTACGAGCAGTACTTC. Amino acid sequence: CASSQGEGGFSSYEQYF.

V gene TRBV19 combines with J gene TRBJ2-7; 8 nucleotides align to TRBD1. CDR3 length equals 13 residues. The junction had 7 bases not matched to a gene; V was cut back by 6 bases and J by 6 bases. Germline V CDR1 and CDR2: LNHDA, SQIVND (reference sequence). CDR3 in DNA: TGTGCCAGTAGCCCTGACAGGGGTAGCGAGCAGTACTTC. The encoded protein is CASSPDRGSEQYF.

This chain uses TRBV7-2 with TRBJ2-1; 11 nucleotides align to TRBD2. V shed 5 bases, J shed 0 bases, and the junction held 9 bases outside the gene matches. This CDR3 has 18 amino acids. Germline V gene sequence: CDR1 SGHTA, CDR2 FQGNSA. In DNA, the CDR3 is TGTGCCAGCAGCGGAACTTCTAGCGGGGGGAGCTCCTACAATGAGCAGTTCTTC. Amino acid sequence: CASSGTSSGGSSYNEQFF. Variable domain in full (rest from reference TRBV7-2 and TRBJ2-1): GAGVSQSPSNKVTEKGKDVELRCDPISGHTALYWYRQSLGQGLEFLIYFQGNSAPDKSGLPSDRFSAERTGGSVSTLTIQRTQQEDSAVYLCASSGTSSGGSSYNEQFFGPGTRLTVL.

The chain uses TRBV18 and TRBJ1-6, with D possibly TRBD1 on 6 matching bases. V lost 6 bases and J lost 5, with 8 bases in between. In germline, CDR1 is KGHSH, CDR2 LQKENI. CDR3 length equals 13 residues. The DNA for the CDR3 is TGTGCCAGCTCCGACAGGAATAATTCACCCCTCCACTTT. Translated: CASSDRNNSPLHF. The full variable domain, its missing parts supplied by reference TRBV18 and TRBJ1-6, is NAGVMQNPRHLVRRRGQEARLRCSPMKGHSHVYWYRQLPEEGLKFMVYLQKENIIDESGMPKERFSAEFPKEGPSILRIQQVVRGDSAAYFCASSDRNNSPLHFGNGTRLTVT.